This T cell receptor beta chain stems from a study of T cells after yellow fever vaccination. TCRdb ran MiXCR on the 5' RACE reads and lists one entry per CDR3 protein. The data show some 560,000 distinct CDR3 sequences, with roughly a sixth seen just once and approximately 15% held by the top ten. This clonotype occurred many times. Per the germline V gene, CDR1 is SGHTA and CDR2 is FQGTGA. CDR3 length equals 14 residues. J lost 5 bases, V lost 5 bases, and 7 bases had no gene match. Sequences were derived from PBMCs, sampled roughly 5 days after the first yellow fever vaccination. The source of this sequence is a man aged 18 to 35 who received the YFV17D yellow fever vaccine. V is TRBV7-3 and J is TRBJ2-3; 7 bases fit TRBD1. The CDR3 region has the DNA TGTGCCAGCAGCCTTCAAGGGGGCCAAGATACGCAGTATTTT. Amino acid sequence: CASSLQGGQDTQYF.